This T cell receptor beta chain appears in the sequencing data of a study of cytomegalovirus exposure and HLA in healthy donors. With 60 Vbeta and 13 Jbeta primers, the PCR was carried out. Sequencing was performed with immunoSEQ multiplex PCR; in TCRdb, only in-frame clones are kept and a portion is missing. The sample carries roughly 80,000 clones, under 70% recorded once. The sample holds a few counts of this clone. This receptor was obtained from a woman in her forties or fifties in good health and CMV-seropositive. Sample: PBMCs.

The CDR3 DNA is TGTGCCAGCAGCCCGAATGGGACAGGAGGCAATCAGCCCCAGCATTTT. Residues: CASSPNGTGGNQPQHF. This rearrangement joins TRBV7-9 to TRBJ1-5, with 8 bases aligning to TRBD1. Losses at the gene ends were 5 bases for V and 2 bases for J; bases not matched to a gene: 8. There are 16 residues in the CDR3. Germline assignment: CDR1 SEHNR and CDR2 FQNEAQ (reference sequence).